The TCR beta chain described here comes from a study of vaccination and CD4 T cells after COVID-19. Study-wide context: Cells were stimulated with overlapping spike peptides from SARS-CoV-2, HCoV-NL63, HCoV-OC43 and HCoV-229E. Findings of the study overall: Median counts of SARS-CoV-2-reactive clonotypes increased from roughly 21 to 40; this difference was not significant.

Turning to this clonotype: The target antigen is unknown.

CDR1 is SGHNT, CDR2 YENEEA, per germline. This CDR3 contains 17 residues. J was trimmed by 4 bases and V by 1 base; bases with no gene match: 8. Noted treatment: roughly 11-day PBMC culture with coronavirus spike peptide pools or control peptides (ViraFEST assay). Oncomine TCR Beta short-read sequencing was applied to DNA from cultured CD4+ T cells. TCRdb reanalysed the PCR reads using MiXCR and keeps one entry per CDR3 protein. The sample holds some 18,000 distinct CDR3 sequences, over 40% seen once. Source: CD4+ T cells from blood, cultured in vitro, taken after SARS-CoV-2 vaccination. V usage is TRBV11-3 and J usage is TRBJ2-3, with TRBD2 matching 10 bases. This TCR came from a human donor who had recovered from COVID-19. The CDR3 nucleotides read TGTGCCAGCAGCTTAGTGCGGAGCGGGAGGGCCCCAGATACGCAGTATTTT. It encodes CASSLVRSGRAPDTQYF.